This T cell receptor (beta chain) was sequenced for a study of control samples from healthy donors and cancer patients (dated by TCRdb to about 2020). The library was generated by the immunoSEQ multiplex PCR assay. Drawn from immuneACCESS, this table holds only the in-frame rearrangements with V and J called that TCRdb kept. Clones are partly lost; checked studies trace under half to an unresolved V gene and leave the rest unexplained. This sample gives 98,000 or so clones in total; approximately 84% of them show up just once. In total, the top ten clones hold around 6.2% of the sample. For this clone: No antigen is known for it. Base-call qualities are not available, and no considerably larger clone is one nucleotide away. This same CDR3 is encoded by further DNA sequences in the sample.

Looking up the germline V gene yields CDR1 KGHDR and CDR2 SFDVKD. From its cysteine to its phenylalanine, the CDR3 spans 14 amino acids. The only DNA kept is the CDR3, 42 bases in frame from the first base. V is pruned by 7 bases and J by 5 bases, leaving 9 bases of the junction without a gene match. The specimen sequenced was blood. The V and J segments used are TRBV24-1 and TRBJ1-2; 7 central nucleotides agree with TRBD1. This TCR came from a man between 18 and 35 years old in good health. The CDR3 reads as follows: CATSSLDRVYGYTF. Read as DNA, the sequence is TGTGCCACCAGCTCCTTAGACAGGGTGTATGGCTACACCTTC.